The 31 T cell receptor beta chains reported below all come from one sample, sequenced in a study of blood T cells in healthy people across ages. A J-beta primer mix and a sample-barcoded 5' primer were used in a second PCR of roughly 6 to 11 cycles. TCRdb reprocessed the 5' RACE reads via MiXCR and lists one record per CDR3 protein. The table lists 920,000 or so distinct CDR3 sequences, around 45% of them singletons. The material sequenced was blood. The receptors shown here come from a woman between 55 and 75 years old in good health.

The gene calls are TRBV12-3 or TRBV12-4 and TRBJ2-7; D ambiguous. V was pared by 8 bases and J by 4 bases, with 21 bases between. This CDR3 spans 15 amino acids. The CDR3 nucleotides are TGTGCCAGCTCAAATCCCCGGTTGTCGAGGTACGAGCAGTACTTC. It specifies CASSNPRLSRYEQYF.

This clonotype was found a few times. This chain uses TRBV20-1 with TRBJ2-7; TRBD2 matches 9 bases. V gave up 3 bases and J gave up 6 bases; unmatched junction bases: 6. Germline lookup yields CDR1 DFQATT and CDR2 SNEGSKA (reference sequence). The CDR3 extends over 13 amino acids. The CDR3 loop reads CSASPAGGLEQYF. CDR3 coding DNA: TGCAGTGCTAGTCCCGCGGGAGGGCTCGAGCAGTACTTC.

The rearrangement uses TRBV15 and TRBJ2-1; 8 bases fit TRBD2. Germline V lookup: CDR1 LNHNV, CDR2 YYDKDF (reference sequence). V dropped 0 bases and J dropped 6; count of bases not matched to a gene: 7. CDR3 length: 16 amino acids. This CDR3 reads CATSRDLGTSSNEQFF. CDR3 sequence (DNA): TGTGCCACCAGCAGAGATCTCGGGACTAGTAGCAATGAGCAGTTCTTC.

This clonotype was seen more than once but under ten times. V is TRBV27 and J is TRBJ1-2; D gene unclear. V lost 5 bases and J 1 base, leaving 20 bases between the germline ends. Looked up from germline, CDR1 is MNHEY and CDR2 is SMNVEV (reference sequence). The CDR3 runs to 17 residues. CDR3 in DNA: TGTGCCAGCAGTCCCCGGGCAGGAGTACAGCTTAACTATGGCTACACCTTC. It translates to CASSPRAGVQLNYGYTF.

The chain has TRBV20-1 and TRBJ2-1; 7 bases match TRBD1. Trimming cost V 2 bases and J 4 bases; bases outside gene matches: 11. This CDR3 comprises 16 residues. The V gene's germline CDR1 is DFQATT and CDR2 SNEGSKA (reference sequence). The CDR3 sequence: CSARISGQINYNEQFF. The DNA of the CDR3 is TGCAGTGCTAGAATTTCGGGACAGATTAATTACAATGAGCAGTTCTTC.

The chain carries TRBV5-1 and TRBJ2-3; 13 bases align to TRBD2. J lost 10 bases, V lost 4 bases, and 6 bases had no gene match. The CDR3 extends over 14 amino acids. Germline V gene lookup returns CDR1 SGHRS and CDR2 YFSETQ. The CDR3 here is CASSVTSGRAAQYF. The CDR3 DNA reads TGCGCCAGCAGCGTAACTAGCGGGAGGGCCGCGCAGTATTTT. Looking up the rest from reference TRBV5-1 and TRBJ2-3 gives the full variable domain: KAGVTQTPRYLIKTRGQQVTLSCSPISGHRSVSWYQQTPGQGLQFLFEYFSETQRNKGNFPGRFSGRQFSNSRSEMNVSTLELGDSALYLCASSVTSGRAAQYFGPGTRLTVL.

This chain links TRBV6-5 with TRBJ2-5; D not certain. The V gene lost 5 bases and the J gene lost 9 bases, with 10 bases spanning the gap. Germline-derived CDR1 and CDR2 are MNHEY and SVGAGI. This CDR3 contains 11 residues. CDR3 in DNA: TGTGCCAGCAGTCTTGGAAGAGCCCAGTACTTC. Translating it yields CASSLGRAQYF.

The chain is built from TRBV3-1 and TRBJ2-7, with 7 nucleotides matching TRBD2. V gave up 3 bases and J gave up 5 bases; unmatched junction bases: 1. Germline lookup yields CDR1 LGHDT and CDR2 YNNKEL (reference sequence). This CDR3 is 12 amino acids long. CDR3 coding DNA: TGTGCCAGCAGCCAGCGGGAGAACGAGCAGTACTTC. Residues: CASSQRENEQYF.

This chain joins TRBV20-1 and TRBJ2-4, with no clear D. This CDR3 spans 11 amino acids. The V gene lost 6 bases and the J gene lost 13 bases, with 16 bases spanning the gap. The V gene's germline CDR1 is DFQATT and CDR2 SNEGSKA (reference sequence). The CDR3 protein is CSAAPGYEQYF. CDR3 coding DNA: TGCAGTGCCGCCCCGGGTTATGAGCAGTACTTC.

There are a few counts of this clonotype. The chain carries TRBV28 and TRBJ2-5, with TRBD2 matching 15 bases. This CDR3 comprises 18 residues. Losses at the gene ends were 3 bases for V and 2 bases for J; bases not matched to a gene: 7. Germline-derived CDR1 and CDR2 are MDHEN and SYDVKM. The chain's CDR3 is CASSFLGLAGGLQETQYF. CDR3 DNA sequence: TGTGCCAGCAGTTTTTTGGGACTAGCGGGAGGTCTTCAAGAGACCCAGTACTTC.

This clonotype has a handful of counts. This rearrangement joins TRBV12-5 to TRBJ2-7, with D unclear. Germline V CDR1 and CDR2: LGHNT, FRNRAP. Trimming shortened V by 6 bases and J by 7 bases, and 16 bases separated the two germline ends. CDR3 length: 13 residues. The chain's CDR3 is CASGIGGLGEQYF. The CDR3, as DNA: TGTGCTAGTGGGATTGGCGGCCTCGGGGAGCAGTACTTC.

The sample holds a few counts of this clonotype. The V call is TRBV6-1, the J call TRBJ2-1; 11 bases match TRBD2. CDR3 length equals 17 residues. Germline loops: CDR1 MNHNS, CDR2 SASEGT. V lost 3 bases, J lost 0 bases, and 4 bases stayed unmatched. CDR3 bases: TGTGCCAGCAGTGACCACACTAGCGGGAGCTCCTACAATGAGCAGTTCTTC. It translates to CASSDHTSGSSYNEQFF.

This chain connects TRBV10-3 to TRBJ1-5, with D perhaps matching TRBD1 (5 bases). The CDR3 totals 14 residues. Trimming removed 9 bases from V and 6 bases from J, with 18 bases in between. CDR1 and CDR2 from the germline V gene are ENHRY and SYGVKD. The CDR3 spells CAIGRGIEAQPQHF. The CDR3 DNA follows: TGTGCCATTGGGCGGGGGATAGAAGCTCAGCCCCAGCATTTT.

V is TRBV27 and J is TRBJ2-3; a possible D gene is TRBD2 (6 bases). CDR3 size: 15 residues. V was clipped by 6 bases and J by 1 base, with 14 bases between them. CDR1 MNHEY and CDR2 SMNVEV come from the germline V gene (reference sequence). CDR3 sequence: CASRPLGGRTDTQYF. The CDR3 DNA reads TGTGCCAGCAGGCCGCTGGGGGGACGCACAGATACGCAGTATTTT.

V usage is TRBV12-3 or TRBV12-4 and J usage is TRBJ2-7; D gene uncertain. The J call may not be correct, given that the DNA end is closer to TRBJ2-5. The CDR3 loop spans 15 amino acids. The CDR3 DNA is TGTGCCAGCAGTTTATGGGGAAGCGTTCAAGAGACCCAGTACTTC. Translation gives CASSLWGSVQETQYF.

The V call is TRBV20-1, the J call TRBJ2-7; D might be TRBD1 (6 bases). The CDR3 runs 15 residues. Per the germline V gene, CDR1 is DFQATT and CDR2 is SNEGSKA (reference sequence). Trimming removed 3 bases from V and 0 bases from J, with 15 bases in between. This CDR3 reads CSARALLGASYEQYF. The CDR3, as DNA: TGCAGTGCTAGGGCCCTGCTGGGGGCCTCCTACGAGCAGTACTTC.

The chain couples TRBV5-5 to TRBJ1-5; D not resolved. Germline loops: CDR1 SGHKS, CDR2 YYEKEE (reference sequence). The V and J ends lost 0 bases and 3 bases respectively, with 4 bases between them. The CDR3 extends over 13 amino acids. DNA of the CDR3: TGTGCCAGCAGCTTGGAGCACAATCAGCCCCAGCATTTT. Translated: CASSLEHNQPQHF.

The V gene is TRBV7-6, the J gene TRBJ2-1; D gene uncertain. Per germline, CDR1 SGHVS and CDR2 FNYEAQ. The V and J ends lost 1 base and 0 bases respectively, with 10 bases between them. The CDR3 length is 16 residues. The CDR3 nucleotides read TGTGCCAGCAGCTTAGAGGTACCCAGCTCCTACAATGAGCAGTTCTTC. It specifies CASSLEVPSSYNEQFF.

The chain has TRBV2 and TRBJ2-3; D gene uncertain. Trimming left V 1 base short and J 1 base short, with 6 bases between. The germline CDR1 and CDR2 sequences are SNHLY and FYNNEI. The CDR3 is 14 residues long. CDR3 coding DNA: TGTGCCAGCAGTGAAGGGTATGGCACAGATACGCAGTATTTT. Protein sequence: CASSEGYGTDTQYF.

The genes are TRBV20-1 and TRBJ2-5; TRBD2 matches at 10 bases. After removal of 4 bases from V and 5 bases from J, the junction contained 7 bases not matched to a gene. The CDR3 extends over 14 amino acids. CDR1 DFQATT and CDR2 SNEGSKA come from the germline V gene (reference sequence). The CDR3 spells CSATKREGRETQYF. CDR3 sequence (DNA): TGCAGTGCTACAAAGCGGGAGGGCCGCGAGACCCAGTACTTC.

This chain links TRBV5-1 with TRBJ2-1; the match to TRBD2 covers 14 bases. V lost 4 bases to trimming and J lost 3 bases; unmatched junction nucleotides: 18. CDR1 is SGHRS, CDR2 YFSETQ, per germline. The CDR3 runs 21 residues. Here the CDR3 reads CASSPPGRRLAGGQFYNEQFF. The CDR3, as DNA: TGCGCCAGCAGCCCGCCGGGCAGGCGACTAGCGGGAGGGCAGTTCTACAATGAGCAGTTCTTC.

The DNA for the CDR3 is TGCGCCAGCAGTTCCGGACTAGCGGAATTCCAAGAGACCCAGTACTTC. This gives the protein CASSSGLAEFQETQYF. The chain has TRBV5-1 and TRBJ2-5; 10 bases are a match to TRBD2. J lost 1 base, V lost 5 bases, and 8 bases had no gene match. Germline CDR1 and CDR2: SGHRS and YFSETQ. This CDR3 is built from 16 residues.

This chain joins TRBV28 and TRBJ2-7; no firm D call. The germline CDR1 and CDR2 sequences are MDHEN and SYDVKM. The CDR3 covers 15 residues. V was trimmed by 6 bases and J by 3 bases, leaving 18 bases between them. The CDR3 nucleotides are TGTGCCAGCAGGACTTTGTACGGCGCAGACTACGAGCAGTACTTC. It specifies CASRTLYGADYEQYF.

The sample holds many counts of this clonotype. The chain employs TRBV28 and TRBJ2-4; 10 positions agree with TRBD1. Per germline, CDR1 MDHEN and CDR2 SYDVKM. The CDR3 contains 14 residues. J lost 7 bases, V lost 6 bases, and 6 bases had no gene match. The CDR3 region is CASSQDRGRNIQYF. In DNA, the CDR3 is TGTGCCAGCAGCCAAGACAGGGGGCGGAACATTCAGTACTTC.

Details on this clonotype: One junction end does not reproduce the germline sequence, and a read error may be involved. This chain joins TRBV6-5 and TRBJ2-7; 10 bases align to TRBD1. The tail of the sequence fits TRBJ2-5 better, so the J call may be wrong. Germline V CDR1 and CDR2: MNHEY, SVGAGI. This CDR3 spans 14 amino acids. CDR3 bases: TGTGCCGGCAGTTACGGACAGGGGGTTGAGACCCAGTACTTC. As protein: CAGSYGQGVETQYF.

This clonotype appeared a few times. Given a much more abundant clone one base away, this may be a read error. The rearrangement joins TRBV20-1 to TRBJ2-1, with TRBD2 matching 7 bases. The J call may be faulty, since TRBJ2-7 better matches the DNA end. Germline loops: CDR1 DFQATT, CDR2 SNEGSKA (reference sequence). CDR3 length: 18 residues. CDR3 coding DNA: TGCAGTGCTAGAGATCGAAAGCGACCCGGGAGGTCCTACAATGAGCAGTACTTC. Translated, it gives CSARDRKRPGRSYNEQYF.

The V call is TRBV11-2, the J call TRBJ2-7; 10 nucleotides match TRBD2. The CDR3 extends over 15 amino acids. With V trimmed by 1 base and J by 4 bases, 4 bases remained unmatched. Germline V gene sequence: CDR1 SGHAT, CDR2 FQNNGV. Here the CDR3 reads CASSLGISGRYEQYF. As DNA, the CDR3 is TGTGCCAGCAGCTTAGGAATTAGCGGGAGGTACGAGCAGTACTTC.

The chain employs TRBV12-3 or TRBV12-4 and TRBJ2-7; the match to TRBD2 covers 8 bases. Losses at the gene ends were 6 bases for V and 7 bases for J; bases not matched to a gene: 11. The CDR3 is 14 amino acids. CDR3 loop: CASRQGLAFIEQYF. CDR3 nucleotides: TGTGCCAGCAGACAAGGACTAGCTTTCATTGAGCAGTACTTC.

This clonotype was observed a few times. The chain recombines TRBV27 with TRBJ1-1; D is unclear. Germline V gene lookup returns CDR1 MNHEY and CDR2 SMNVEV (reference sequence). CDR3 size: 14 residues. Trimming pared 3 bases from V and 1 base from J, leaving 9 bases between. CDR3 DNA: TGTGCCAGCAGTTTCGGGAGGACGAACACTGAAGCTTTCTTT. It translates to CASSFGRTNTEAFF.

This clonotype has just a few counts. This sequence joins TRBV29-1 and TRBJ2-7, with D possibly called TRBD1 or TRBD2 (6 bases each). Per the germline V gene, CDR1 is SQVTM and CDR2 is ANQGSEA. This CDR3 has 11 residues. The V gene lost 3 bases and the J gene lost 6 bases, with 9 bases spanning the gap. DNA for the CDR3: TGCAGCGTTGATGAGGGGGGCGAGCAGTACTTC. It translates to CSVDEGGEQYF.

This clonotype was observed a handful of times. The chain is built from TRBV12-3 or TRBV12-4 and TRBJ2-5; TRBD2 agrees at 14 bases. V lost 5 bases to trimming and J lost 1 base; unmatched junction nucleotides: 3. The CDR3 is 16 residues long. CDR3 protein: CASSPTSGRGQETQYF. The CDR3 DNA sequence: TGTGCCAGCAGTCCGACTAGCGGGAGGGGCCAAGAGACCCAGTACTTC.